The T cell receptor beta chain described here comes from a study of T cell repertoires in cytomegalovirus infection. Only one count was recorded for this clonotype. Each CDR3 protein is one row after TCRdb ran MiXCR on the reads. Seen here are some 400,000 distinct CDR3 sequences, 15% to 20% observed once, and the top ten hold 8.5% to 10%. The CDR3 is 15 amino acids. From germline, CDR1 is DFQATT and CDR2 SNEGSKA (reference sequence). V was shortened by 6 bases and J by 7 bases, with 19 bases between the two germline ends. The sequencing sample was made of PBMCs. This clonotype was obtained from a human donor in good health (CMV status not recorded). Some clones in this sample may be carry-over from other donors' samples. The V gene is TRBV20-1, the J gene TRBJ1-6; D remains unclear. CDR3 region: CSAPQRLARNSPLHF. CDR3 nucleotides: TGCAGTGCCCCACAGCGGCTGGCGAGGAATTCACCCCTCCACTTT.